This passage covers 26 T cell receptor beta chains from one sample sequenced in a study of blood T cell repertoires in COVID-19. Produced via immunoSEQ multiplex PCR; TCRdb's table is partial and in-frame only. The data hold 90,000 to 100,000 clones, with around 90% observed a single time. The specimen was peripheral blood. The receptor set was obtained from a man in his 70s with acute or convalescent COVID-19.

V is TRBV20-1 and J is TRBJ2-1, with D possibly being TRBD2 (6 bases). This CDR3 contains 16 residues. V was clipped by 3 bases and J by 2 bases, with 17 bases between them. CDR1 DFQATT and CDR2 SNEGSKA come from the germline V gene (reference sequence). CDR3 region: CSASQIGTGAYNEQFF. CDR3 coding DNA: TGCAGTGCTAGTCAGATAGGGACGGGGGCCTACAATGAGCAGTTCTTC.

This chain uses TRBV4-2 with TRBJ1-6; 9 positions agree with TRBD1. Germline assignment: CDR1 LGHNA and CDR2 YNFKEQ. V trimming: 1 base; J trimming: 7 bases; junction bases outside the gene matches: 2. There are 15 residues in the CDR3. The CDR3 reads CASSQGQGVNSPLHF. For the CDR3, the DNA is TGTGCCAGCAGCCAAGGACAGGGGGTGAATTCACCCCTCCACTTT.

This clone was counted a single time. The CDR3 nucleotides read TGTGCCAGCAGCGTAGAGAGCGGGGGAAGTGAGACCCAGTACTTC. Translated: CASSVESGGSETQYF. The V call is TRBV9, the J call TRBJ2-5; 8 positions agree with TRBD2. The CDR3 consists of 15 residues. J gave up 5 bases and V 0 bases, and 6 bases lay outside the gene matches. In germline, CDR1 is SGDLS, CDR2 YYNGEE.

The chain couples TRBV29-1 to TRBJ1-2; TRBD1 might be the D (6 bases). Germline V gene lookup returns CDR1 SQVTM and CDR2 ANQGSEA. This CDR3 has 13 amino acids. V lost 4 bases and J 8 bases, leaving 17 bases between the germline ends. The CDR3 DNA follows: TGCAGCGTTGTGGGAGGGGGTGGAAGAGGCTACACCTTC. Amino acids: CSVVGGGGRGYTF.

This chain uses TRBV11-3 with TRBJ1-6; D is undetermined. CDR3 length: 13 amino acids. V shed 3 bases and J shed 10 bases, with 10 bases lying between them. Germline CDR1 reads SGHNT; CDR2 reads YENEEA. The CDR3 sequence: CASSLETGSPLHF. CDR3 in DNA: TGTGCCAGCAGCTTGGAGACGGGATCACCCCTCCACTTT.

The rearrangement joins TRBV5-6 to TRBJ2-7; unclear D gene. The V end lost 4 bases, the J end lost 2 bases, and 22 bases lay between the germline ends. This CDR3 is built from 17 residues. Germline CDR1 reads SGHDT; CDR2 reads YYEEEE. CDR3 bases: TGTGCCAGCAGCCAAGAAGGAAGTGGGCAGTTGACCTACGAGCAGTACTTC. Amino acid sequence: CASSQEGSGQLTYEQYF.

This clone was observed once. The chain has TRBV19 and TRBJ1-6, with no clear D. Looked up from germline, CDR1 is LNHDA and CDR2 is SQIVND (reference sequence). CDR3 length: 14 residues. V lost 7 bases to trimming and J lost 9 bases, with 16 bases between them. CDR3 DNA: TGTGCCAGTACCTGGACTGCAGCCGGTTCACCCCTCCACTTT. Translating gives CASTWTAAGSPLHF.

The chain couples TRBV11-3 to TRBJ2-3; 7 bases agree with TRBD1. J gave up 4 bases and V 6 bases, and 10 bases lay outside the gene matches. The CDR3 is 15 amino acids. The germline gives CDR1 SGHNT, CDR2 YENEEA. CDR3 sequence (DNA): TGTGCCAGCAGTTCAGGGGGACCCTACGCAGATACGCAGTATTTT. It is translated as CASSSGGPYADTQYF.

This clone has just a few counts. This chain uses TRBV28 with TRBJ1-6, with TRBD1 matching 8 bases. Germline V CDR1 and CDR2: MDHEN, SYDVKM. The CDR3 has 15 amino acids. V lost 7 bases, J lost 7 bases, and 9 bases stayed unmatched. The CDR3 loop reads CASNFLTGVNSPLHF. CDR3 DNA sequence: TGTGCCAGCAATTTTTTGACAGGGGTAAATTCACCCCTCCACTTT.

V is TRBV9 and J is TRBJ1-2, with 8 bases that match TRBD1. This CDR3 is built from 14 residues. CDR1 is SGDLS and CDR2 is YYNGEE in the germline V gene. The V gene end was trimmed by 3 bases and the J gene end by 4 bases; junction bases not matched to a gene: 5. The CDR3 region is CASSAWTGTYGYTF. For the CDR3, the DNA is TGTGCCAGCAGCGCATGGACAGGGACCTATGGCTACACCTTC.

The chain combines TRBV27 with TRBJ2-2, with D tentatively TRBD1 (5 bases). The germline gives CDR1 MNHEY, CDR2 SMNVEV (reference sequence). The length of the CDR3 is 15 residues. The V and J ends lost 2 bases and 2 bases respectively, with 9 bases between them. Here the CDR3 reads CASSLRQGNTGELFF. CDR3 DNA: TGTGCCAGCAGTTTAAGGCAGGGAAACACCGGGGAGCTGTTTTTT.

CDR3 coding DNA: TGTGCCAGCAGCCAAGCGGGGGCCTACAATGAGCAGTTCTTC. Its translation: CASSQAGAYNEQFF. The chain recombines TRBV6-5 with TRBJ2-1; 8 nucleotides match TRBD2. The germline CDR1 and CDR2 sequences are MNHEY and SVGAGI. The trim removed 6 bases at V and 2 bases at J, leaving 3 bases unmatched. The CDR3 covers 14 residues.

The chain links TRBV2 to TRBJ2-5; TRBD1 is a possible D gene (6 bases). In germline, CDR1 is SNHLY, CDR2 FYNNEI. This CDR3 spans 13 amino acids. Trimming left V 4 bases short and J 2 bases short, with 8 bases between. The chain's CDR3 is CASSADSQETQYF. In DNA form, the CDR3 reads TGTGCCAGCAGTGCGGACAGTCAAGAGACCCAGTACTTC.

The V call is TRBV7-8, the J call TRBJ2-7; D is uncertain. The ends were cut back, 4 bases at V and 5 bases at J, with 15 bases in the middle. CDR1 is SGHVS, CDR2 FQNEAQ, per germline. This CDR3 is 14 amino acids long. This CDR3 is CASSYTRSSHEQYF. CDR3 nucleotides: TGTGCCAGCAGCTATACAAGATCATCCCACGAGCAGTACTTC.

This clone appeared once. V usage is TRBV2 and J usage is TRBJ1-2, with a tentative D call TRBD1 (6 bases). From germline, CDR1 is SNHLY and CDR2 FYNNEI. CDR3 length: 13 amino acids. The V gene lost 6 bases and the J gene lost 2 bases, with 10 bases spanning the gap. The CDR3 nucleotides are TGTGCCAGCAGCCCTCAGGGGAACTATGGCTACACCTTC. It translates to CASSPQGNYGYTF.

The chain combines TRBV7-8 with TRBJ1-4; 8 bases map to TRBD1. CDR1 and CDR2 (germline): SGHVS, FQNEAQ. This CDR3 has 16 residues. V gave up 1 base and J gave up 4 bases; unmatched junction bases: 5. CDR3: CASSLVRGLGNEKLFF. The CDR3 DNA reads TGTGCCAGCAGCTTAGTCAGGGGGCTGGGTAATGAAAAACTGTTTTTT.

The CDR3 here is CASILGGARTPQHF. The CDR3 bases are TGTGCCAGCATCCTGGGGGGGGCTCGTACACCCCAGCATTTT. The V and J genes are TRBV28 and TRBJ1-5, with D maybe TRBD1 (6 bases). Trimming pared 7 bases from V and 10 bases from J, leaving 20 bases between. There are 14 residues in the CDR3. From germline, CDR1 is MDHEN and CDR2 SYDVKM.

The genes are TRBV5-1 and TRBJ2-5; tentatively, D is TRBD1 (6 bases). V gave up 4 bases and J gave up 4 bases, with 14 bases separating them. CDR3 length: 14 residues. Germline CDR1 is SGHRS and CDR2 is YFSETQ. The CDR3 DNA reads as TGCGCCAGCAGCCTAGGACAGTGGGGAGAGACCCAGTACTTC. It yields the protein CASSLGQWGETQYF. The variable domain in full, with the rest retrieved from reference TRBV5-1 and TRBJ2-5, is KAGVTQTPRYLIKTRGQQVTLSCSPISGHRSVSWYQQTPGQGLQFLFEYFSETQRNKGNFPGRFSGRQFSNSRSEMNVSTLELGDSALYLCASSLGQWGETQYFGPGTRLLVL.

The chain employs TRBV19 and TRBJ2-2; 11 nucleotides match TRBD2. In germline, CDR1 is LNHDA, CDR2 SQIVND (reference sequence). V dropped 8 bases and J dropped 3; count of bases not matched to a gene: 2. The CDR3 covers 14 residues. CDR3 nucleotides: TGTGCCAGTCGACTAGCGGGGTACACCGGGGAGCTGTTTTTT. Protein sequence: CASRLAGYTGELFF.

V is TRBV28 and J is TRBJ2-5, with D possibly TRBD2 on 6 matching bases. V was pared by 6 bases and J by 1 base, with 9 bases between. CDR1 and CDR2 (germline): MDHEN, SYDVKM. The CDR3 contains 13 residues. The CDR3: CASREGAQETQYF. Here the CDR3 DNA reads TGTGCCAGCAGGGAGGGAGCCCAAGAGACCCAGTACTTC.

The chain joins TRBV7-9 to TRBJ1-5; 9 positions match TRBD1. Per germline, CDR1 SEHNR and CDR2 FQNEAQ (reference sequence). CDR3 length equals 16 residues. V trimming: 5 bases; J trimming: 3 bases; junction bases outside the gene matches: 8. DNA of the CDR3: TGTGCCAGCAGCGGGGCCGGGACAGGGTACAATCAGCCCCAGCATTTT. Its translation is CASSGAGTGYNQPQHF.

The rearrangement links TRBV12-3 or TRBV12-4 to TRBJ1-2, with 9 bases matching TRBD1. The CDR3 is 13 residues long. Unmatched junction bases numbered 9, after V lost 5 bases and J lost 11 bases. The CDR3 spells CASSPRDRARYTF. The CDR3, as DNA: TGTGCCAGCAGTCCTAGGGACAGGGCTAGGTACACCTTC.

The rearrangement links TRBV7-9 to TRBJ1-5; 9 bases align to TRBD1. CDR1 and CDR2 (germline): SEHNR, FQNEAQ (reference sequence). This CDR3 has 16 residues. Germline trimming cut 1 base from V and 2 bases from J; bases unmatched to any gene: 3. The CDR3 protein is CASSLDGDRGNQPQHF. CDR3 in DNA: TGTGCCAGCAGCTTAGATGGGGACAGGGGCAATCAGCCCCAGCATTTT. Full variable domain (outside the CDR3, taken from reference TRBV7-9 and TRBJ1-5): DTGVSQNPRHKITKRGQNVTFRCDPISEHNRLYWYRQTLGQGPEFLTYFQNEAQLEKSRLLSDRFSAERPKGSFSTLEIQRTEQGDSAMYLCASSLDGDRGNQPQHFGDGTRLSIL.

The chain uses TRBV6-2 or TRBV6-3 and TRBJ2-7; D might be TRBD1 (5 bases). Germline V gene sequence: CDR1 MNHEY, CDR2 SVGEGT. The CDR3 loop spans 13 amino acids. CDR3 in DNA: TGTGCCAGCAGTTCCTCACAGACAGTTATAACGGACGTC. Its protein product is CASSSSQTVITDV.

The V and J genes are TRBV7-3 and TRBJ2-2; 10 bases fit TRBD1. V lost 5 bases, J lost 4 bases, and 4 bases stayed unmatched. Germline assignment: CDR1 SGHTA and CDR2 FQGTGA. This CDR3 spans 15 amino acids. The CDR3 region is CASSPGQGVTGELFF. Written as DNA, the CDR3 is TGTGCCAGCAGCCCCGGACAGGGGGTCACCGGGGAGCTGTTTTTT.

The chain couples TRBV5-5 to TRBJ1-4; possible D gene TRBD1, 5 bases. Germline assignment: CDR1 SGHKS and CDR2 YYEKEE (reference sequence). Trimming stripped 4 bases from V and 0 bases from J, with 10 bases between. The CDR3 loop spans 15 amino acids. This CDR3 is CASSSGGATNEKLFF. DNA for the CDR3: TGTGCCAGCAGCAGCGGGGGGGCAACTAATGAAAAACTGTTTTTT. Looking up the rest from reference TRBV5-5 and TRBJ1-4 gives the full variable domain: DAGVTQSPTHLIKTRGQQVTLRCSPISGHKSVSWYQQVLGQGPQFIFQYYEKEERGRGNFPDRFSARQFPNYSSELNVNALLLGDSALYLCASSSGGATNEKLFFGSGTQLSVL.